These 18 T cell receptor beta chains share one sample of origin, sequenced in a study of patients and donors after allogeneic stem cell transplantation. TCRdb passed the RT-PCR reads through MiXCR, listing each CDR3 protein once. The data show fewer than 200,000 distinct CDR3 sequences, about 29% seen once. The sample was blood, either unsorted or a sorted T cell fraction (not recorded which). These receptors all stem from a human donor who was either an allogeneic HSCT recipient or a stem cell or donor lymphocyte infusion donor (not recorded which). It is not recorded whose cells these are; they may come from a transplant donor.

This clonotype was found a few times. The gene calls are TRBV9 and TRBJ1-3; TRBD1 is a possible D gene (6 bases). Germline-derived CDR1 and CDR2 are SGDLS and YYNGEE. V gave up 0 bases and J gave up 0 bases, with 10 bases separating them. This CDR3 is built from 16 residues. The CDR3 region has the DNA TGTGCCAGCAGCGTAGGGGGGGCTGGCTCTGGAAACACCATATATTTT. Its translation: CASSVGGAGSGNTIYF. The full variable domain, completed using reference TRBV9 and TRBJ1-3, is DSGVTQTPKHLITATGQRVTLRCSPRSGDLSVYWYQQSLDQGLQFLIQYYNGEERAKGNILERFSAQQFPDLHSELNLSSLELGDSALYFCASSVGGAGSGNTIYFGEGSWLTVV.

This clonotype was seen ten or more times. CDR3 coding DNA: TGCAGTGCTAGCGAGGTTCGGGGGTTGAACACTGAAGCTTTCTTT. Residues: CSASEVRGLNTEAFF. This chain links TRBV20-1 with TRBJ1-1; tentatively, D is TRBD1 (5 bases). There are 15 residues in the CDR3. V lost 3 bases to trimming and J lost 0 bases, with 14 bases between them. The V gene's germline CDR1 is DFQATT and CDR2 SNEGSKA (reference sequence).

The CDR3 coding sequence is TGTGCCATCGGACTAGCGGGAGCGAACACCGGGGAGCTGTTTTTT. Amino acids: CAIGLAGANTGELFF. The chain joins TRBV10-3 to TRBJ2-2, with 13 bases identical to TRBD2. V was clipped by 8 bases and J by 0 bases; unmatched bases: 0. CDR1 and CDR2 from the germline V gene are ENHRY and SYGVKD. This CDR3 has 15 amino acids.

This clonotype turned up a few times. The V gene is TRBV27, the J gene TRBJ1-5; D is ambiguous. Trimming pared 6 bases from V and 0 bases from J, leaving 9 bases between. CDR1 and CDR2 (germline): MNHEY, SMNVEV (reference sequence). The CDR3 is made up of 14 amino acids. CDR3 protein: CASRGQNSNQPQHF. The CDR3 DNA reads as TGTGCCAGCAGGGGCCAGAATAGCAATCAGCCCCAGCATTTT.

Many counts were recorded for this clonotype. V gene TRBV6-6 combines with J gene TRBJ2-7; D gene unclear. CDR3 length: 11 residues. The germline V and J ends were trimmed by 5 bases and 3 bases, with 5 bases remaining between them. Looked up from germline, CDR1 is MNHNY and CDR2 is SVGAGI (reference sequence). CDR3: CASSEIYEQYF. The CDR3 DNA reads as TGTGCCAGCAGTGAGATCTACGAGCAGTACTTC.

CDR3 region: CASSRPLGDTQYF. As DNA, the CDR3 is TGTGCCAGCAGCCGGCCCTTAGGAGATACGCAGTATTTT. This chain connects TRBV4-2 to TRBJ2-3; D unclear. Trimming took 4 bases from V and 5 from J, leaving 10 bases between them. CDR3 size: 13 residues. CDR1 is LGHNA, CDR2 YNFKEQ, per germline.

This clonotype was picked up a small number of times. V and J are TRBV7-8 and TRBJ1-5; weak D call: TRBD1 (5 bases). Germline V gene lookup returns CDR1 SGHVS and CDR2 FQNEAQ. This CDR3 contains 16 residues. V was cut by 4 bases and J by 0 bases, with 13 bases left in between. Here the CDR3 DNA reads TGTGCCAGCAGCTCTTACAGGCACCCTAGCAATCAGCCCCAGCATTTT. This gives the protein CASSSYRHPSNQPQHF.

This chain joins TRBV20-1 and TRBJ2-7, with 11 bases fitting TRBD2. The ends lost 0 bases at V and 4 bases at J; junction bases unmatched: 2. Germline CDR1 and CDR2: DFQATT and SNEGSKA (reference sequence). The CDR3 runs to 14 residues. CDR3 nucleotides: TGCAGTGCTAGAGAGGGACTAGCGGTTTACGAGCAGTACTTC. It specifies CSAREGLAVYEQYF.

This clonotype was observed a handful of times. The chain links TRBV28 to TRBJ1-1; tentatively, D is TRBD1 (5 bases). Germline-derived CDR1 and CDR2 are MDHEN and SYDVKM. V was pared by 7 bases and J by 0 bases, with 12 bases between. The CDR3 has 14 residues. CDR3 sequence: CASTNRQLNTEAFF. DNA of the CDR3: TGTGCCAGCACCAATCGACAGTTGAACACTGAAGCTTTCTTT.

V is TRBV7-8 and J is TRBJ1-1; 7 bases agree with TRBD1. The CDR3 consists of 15 residues. The germline V gene encodes CDR1 SGHVS and CDR2 FQNEAQ. V shed 0 bases and J 7 bases; nucleotides not matched to a gene: 8. CDR3 region: CASSLAPGGTLEAFF. CDR3 nucleotides: TGTGCCAGCAGCTTAGCCCCAGGGGGAACACTTGAAGCTTTCTTT.

This clonotype was seen a few times. This chain connects TRBV4-2 to TRBJ1-1; D is ambiguous. CDR3 length: 10 residues. From germline, CDR1 is LGHNA and CDR2 YNFKEQ. V was cut by 8 bases and J by 8 bases, with 9 bases left in between. As DNA, the CDR3 is TGTGCCAGCGGGGTCGGGGAAGCTTTCTTT. This sequence encodes CASGVGEAFF.

The chain has TRBV12-3 or TRBV12-4 and TRBJ2-7; D remains unclear. The CDR3 loop spans 11 amino acids. V lost 6 bases and J lost 3, with 6 bases in between. The CDR3 DNA reads as TGTGCCAGCAGCAACCTCTACGAGCAGTACTTC. Translation gives CASSNLYEQYF.

The rearrangement links TRBV5-1 to TRBJ2-1; tentative D call: TRBD2 (6 bases). This CDR3 contains 16 residues. The V end was cut by 5 bases, the J end by 0 bases, with 15 bases between. From germline, CDR1 is SGHRS and CDR2 YFSETQ. In DNA form, the CDR3 reads TGCGCCAGCAGTTTAAACACCGGGGGCTCCTACAATGAGCAGTTCTTC. Amino acids: CASSLNTGGSYNEQFF.

The gene calls are TRBV5-8 and TRBJ2-4; 12 bases are a match to TRBD1. The CDR3 length is 13 residues. V lost 5 bases, J lost 8 bases, and 2 bases stayed unmatched. The germline CDR1 and CDR2 sequences are SGHTS and YDEGEE. The CDR3 here is CASSRDRGHIQYF. DNA of the CDR3: TGTGCCAGCAGTCGGGACAGGGGGCACATTCAGTACTTC.

The V call is TRBV28, the J call TRBJ2-3; D tentatively fits TRBD1 or TRBD2 (6 bases each). V lost 11 bases and J 0 bases, leaving 15 bases between the germline ends. This CDR3 is 14 amino acids long. Germline loops: CDR1 MDHEN, CDR2 SYDVKM. Here the CDR3 reads CASRPGASTDTQYF. CDR3 DNA: TGTGCCTCGAGGCCGGGGGCTAGCACAGATACGCAGTATTTT. Using reference TRBV28 and TRBJ2-3 for the parts outside the CDR3, the full variable domain is DVKVTQSSRYLVKRTGEKVFLECVQDMDHENMFWYRQDPGLGLRLIYFSYDVKMKEKGDIPEGYSVSREKKERFSLILESASTNQTSMYLCASRPGASTDTQYFGPGTRLTVL.

The rearrangement uses TRBV18 and TRBJ1-1; D perhaps matches TRBD1 (6 bases). The germline gives CDR1 KGHSH, CDR2 LQKENI. V lost 5 bases, J lost 1 base, and 8 bases lay in between. CDR3 size: 13 residues. In DNA form, the CDR3 reads TGTGCCAGCTCAGAGGGACAGAACACTGAAGCTTTCTTT. It encodes CASSEGQNTEAFF.

This clonotype was seen only a few times. The chain couples TRBV6-2 or TRBV6-3 to TRBJ2-7; 7 bases align to TRBD1. The CDR3 consists of 15 residues. CDR1 and CDR2 (germline): MNHEY, SVGEGT. V dropped 10 bases and J dropped 1; count of bases not matched to a gene: 13. Written as DNA, the CDR3 is TGTGCCACAGGGGGTTTTGATACCGATTCCTACGAGCAGTACTTC. It translates to CATGGFDTDSYEQYF.

There are a few counts of this clonotype. The chain joins TRBV5-6 to TRBJ2-5; D might be TRBD1 (5 bases). V lost 5 bases and J lost 5, with 13 bases in between. Germline V gives CDR1 SGHDT, CDR2 YYEEEE. The CDR3 is made up of 13 amino acids. CDR3: CASSFSGAETQYF. In DNA form, the CDR3 reads TGTGCCAGCAGTTTTTCTGGGGCGGAGACCCAGTACTTC.